The 14 T cell receptor beta chains reported below all come from one sample, sequenced in a study of T-cell memory formation after mild COVID-19. TCRdb analysed the 5' RACE reads with MiXCR anew, one entry per CDR3 protein. The sample holds roughly 100,000 distinct CDR3 sequences; over 13% are singletons and the top ten take 39%. The sequencing sample was made of PBMCs or a T cell subset sorted from them (not recorded which). Every receptor here comes from a man between 18 and 35 years old who had mild COVID-19 (a few samples of this study predate the infection). Cell type and time point are not known.

The chain employs TRBV9 and TRBJ2-7, with D possibly TRBD2 on 6 matching bases. This CDR3 comprises 16 residues. V shed 0 bases and J shed 2 bases, with 15 bases lying between them. CDR1 is SGDLS and CDR2 is YYNGEE in the germline V gene. The CDR3: CASSVGGSGTAYEQYF. The CDR3 DNA reads TGTGCCAGCAGCGTAGGGGGATCGGGGACTGCCTACGAGCAGTACTTC. Variable domain in full (rest from reference TRBV9 and TRBJ2-7): DSGVTQTPKHLITATGQRVTLRCSPRSGDLSVYWYQQSLDQGLQFLIQYYNGEERAKGNILERFSAQQFPDLHSELNLSSLELGDSALYFCASSVGGSGTAYEQYFGPGTRLTVT.

This clonotype has more than one count but fewer than ten. The V gene is TRBV11-2, the J gene TRBJ1-5; 7 nucleotides line up with TRBD1. V lost 5 bases to trimming and J lost 7 bases; unmatched junction nucleotides: 11. Per germline, CDR1 SGHAT and CDR2 FQNNGV. The CDR3 contains 15 residues. CDR3 loop: CASSRDSRDGQPQHF. The CDR3 nucleotides are TGTGCCAGCAGCCGGGACAGCCGAGACGGCCAGCCCCAGCATTTT.

In this sample, this clonotype turned up many times. The V gene is TRBV5-1, the J gene TRBJ1-4; D not resolved. This CDR3 contains 11 residues. Trimming pared 0 bases from V and 8 bases from J, leaving 2 bases between. Germline lookup yields CDR1 SGHRS and CDR2 YFSETQ. CDR3 in DNA: TGCGCCAGCAGCTTGGACGAAAAACTGTTTTTT. It encodes CASSLDEKLFF. The whole variable domain, filled in from reference TRBV5-1 and TRBJ1-4, reads KAGVTQTPRYLIKTRGQQVTLSCSPISGHRSVSWYQQTPGQGLQFLFEYFSETQRNKGNFPGRFSGRQFSNSRSEMNVSTLELGDSALYLCASSLDEKLFFGSGTQLSVL.

The chain couples TRBV2 to TRBJ2-3, with no clear D. Germline V gene lookup returns CDR1 SNHLY and CDR2 FYNNEI. Trimming left V 2 bases short and J 7 bases short, with 19 bases between. This CDR3 contains 16 residues. Written as DNA, the CDR3 is TGTGCCAGCAGTGAAATTGGTAGTCCGCCGATAAATACGCAGTATTTT. Translation gives CASSEIGSPPINTQYF.

CDR3 amino acids: CASSRGQGDSYEQYF. CDR3 DNA sequence: TGCGCCAGCAGCCGGGGACAGGGGGACTCGTACGAGCAGTACTTC. V and J are TRBV4-1 and TRBJ2-7; 11 nucleotides agree with TRBD1. CDR3 length: 15 amino acids. J gave up 4 bases and V 4 bases, and 6 bases lay outside the gene matches. Germline-derived CDR1 and CDR2 are MGHRA and YSYEKL.

The rearrangement uses TRBV7-3 and TRBJ2-2, with D possibly matching TRBD1 (6 bases). Looked up from germline, CDR1 is SGHTA and CDR2 is FQGTGA. V was trimmed by 5 bases and J by 6 bases, leaving 10 bases between them. This CDR3 has 13 residues. The CDR3 region has the DNA TGTGCCAGCAGCGACGCAGGGGCCGGGGAGCTGTTTTTT. Amino acids: CASSDAGAGELFF.

This clonotype has more than one count but fewer than ten. The chain carries TRBV5-8 and TRBJ2-5, with D possibly matching TRBD2 (5 bases). CDR1 and CDR2 (germline): SGHTS, YDEGEE. The V gene lost 4 bases and the J gene lost 5 bases, with 15 bases spanning the gap. The CDR3 has 14 residues. CDR3 region: CASSRGSGMETQYF. The CDR3 nucleotides read TGTGCCAGCAGCCGCGGGTCCGGGATGGAGACCCAGTACTTC.

This clonotype came up a few times. This CDR3 is CASSPQGAYGYTF. CDR3 DNA sequence: TGTGCCAGCAGCCCCCAAGGGGCCTATGGCTACACCTTC. This chain links TRBV7-9 with TRBJ1-2; weak D call: TRBD1 (5 bases). Trimming pared 5 bases from V and 4 bases from J, leaving 11 bases between. The CDR3 contains 13 residues. Germline CDR1 reads SEHNR; CDR2 reads FQNEAQ (reference sequence).

The chain joins TRBV3-1 to TRBJ2-1; D unresolved. Germline CDR1 and CDR2: LGHDT and YNNKEL (reference sequence). With 1 base removed from V and 10 bases from J, the gap between germline ends came to 2 bases. This CDR3 comprises 10 residues. CDR3 residues: CASSQGEQFF. The CDR3 coding sequence is TGTGCCAGCAGCCAAGGGGAGCAGTTCTTC.

This clonotype was seen only a few times. CDR3: CSARGRPREGLQAFF. CDR3 nucleotides: TGCAGTGCTAGAGGGCGACCCAGGGAAGGTCTCCAAGCTTTCTTT. The genes are TRBV20-1 and TRBJ1-1, with D possibly matching TRBD1 (5 bases). This CDR3 region has 15 residues. Per germline, CDR1 DFQATT and CDR2 SNEGSKA (reference sequence). Trimming left V 1 base short and J 9 bases short, with 21 bases between.

This clonotype was observed a few times. The chain joins TRBV29-1 to TRBJ2-1; D is uncertain. V lost 6 bases to trimming and J lost 8 bases, with 8 bases between them. This CDR3 has 10 residues. CDR1 and CDR2 from the germline V gene are SQVTM and ANQGSEA. The CDR3 nucleotides read TGCAGCGTGGTCGGGTATGAGCAGTTCTTC. It codes for CSVVGYEQFF.

This clonotype occurred many times. This rearrangement joins TRBV6-2 or TRBV6-3 to TRBJ2-2; 8 nucleotides line up with TRBD1. Germline V gene sequence: CDR1 MNHEY, CDR2 SVGEGT. The CDR3 sequence is 16 residues long. Losses at the gene ends were 4 bases for V and 5 bases for J; bases not matched to a gene: 9. The CDR3 DNA follows: TGTGCCAGCAGTTCCGAGGACAGGGTGGGGACCGGGGAGCTGTTTTTT. The encoded protein is CASSSEDRVGTGELFF.

Here the CDR3 DNA reads TGTGCCAGCAGTGACTCAAGGAACACTGAAGCTTTCTTT. Translated, it gives CASSDSRNTEAFF. The chain recombines TRBV6-4 with TRBJ1-1; D not resolved. Germline V CDR1 and CDR2: MRHNA, SNTAGT. CDR3 length: 13 amino acids. V dropped 0 bases and J dropped 1 base, with 3 bases sitting between them.

This clonotype came up many times. The chain employs TRBV6-4 and TRBJ2-1, with D possibly being TRBD1 or TRBD2 (5 bases each). V was pared by 5 bases and J by 5 bases, with 13 bases between. CDR1 is MRHNA and CDR2 is SNTAGT in the germline V gene. This CDR3 comprises 14 residues. CDR3 residues: CASSLTGTNNEQFF. The CDR3, as DNA: TGTGCCAGCAGTCTTACCGGGACCAACAATGAGCAGTTCTTC.